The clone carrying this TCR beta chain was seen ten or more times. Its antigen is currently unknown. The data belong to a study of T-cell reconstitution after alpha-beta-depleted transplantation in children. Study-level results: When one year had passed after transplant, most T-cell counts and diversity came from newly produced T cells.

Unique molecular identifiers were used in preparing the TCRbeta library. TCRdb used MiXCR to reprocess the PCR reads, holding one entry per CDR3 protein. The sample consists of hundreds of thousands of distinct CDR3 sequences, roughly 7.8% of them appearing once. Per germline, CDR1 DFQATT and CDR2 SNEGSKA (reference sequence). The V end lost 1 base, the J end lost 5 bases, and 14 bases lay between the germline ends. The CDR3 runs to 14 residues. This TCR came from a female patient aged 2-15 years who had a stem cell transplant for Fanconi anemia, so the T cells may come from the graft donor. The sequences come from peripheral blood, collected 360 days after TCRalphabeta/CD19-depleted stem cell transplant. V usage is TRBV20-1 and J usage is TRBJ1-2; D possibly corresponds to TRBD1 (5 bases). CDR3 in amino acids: CSARGRGPGYGYTF. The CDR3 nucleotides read TGCAGTGCTAGAGGGAGGGGCCCGGGGTATGGCTACACCTTC.